Sequencing of this T cell receptor (beta chain) was carried out in a study of Graves' ophthalmopathy and Graves' hyperthyroidism (dated by TCRdb to 2016 to 2018). Regarding the study in general: Peripheral blood was collected at initial diagnosis, prior to any treatment. To tell Graves' ophthalmopathy apart from Graves' hyperthyroidism, and to predict which patients would progress to ophthalmopathy, the study relied on TCR beta repertoire signatures. In total, approximately 130 blood samples were TCR-sequenced: 43 ophthalmopathy, approximately 80 hyperthyroidism and approximately 17 hyperthyroidism-to-ophthalmopathy patients. To explore V-J signatures that distinguish ophthalmopathy from hyperthyroidism, a discovery set of 100 patients was enrolled, made up of more than 40 with ophthalmopathy and fewer than 60 with stable hyperthyroidism. For independent validation, a separate cohort was made up of 18 to 20 hyperthyroidism patients plus 17 patients who later progressed from hyperthyroidism to ophthalmopathy. In roughly 6 hyperthyroidism patients, T-cell repertoires of thyroid tissue and blood were compared. Following sampling, methimazole starting at 30 mg daily was administered to hyperthyroidism patients, and high-dose intravenous methylprednisolone was administered to ophthalmopathy patients. The 75 to 100 discovery patients were divided at random into training and test sets in a 7:3 ratio.

For repertoire sequencing, the TCR beta CDR3 regions were amplified from RNA transcripts. The first round of RT-PCR was done with HTBI primers and the Qiagen OneStep RT-PCR kit, and was followed by a second round of multiplex PCR, then size selection and purification. Sequencing of the libraries was carried out on an Illumina HiSeq2000 in paired-end mode with 100 bp reads. On the study's bioinformatics: Reads were processed with SOAPnuke, discarding reads with adapters, uncalled bases, mean Phred below 15, or no exact constant-primer or identifier match. High-quality paired reads were merged with COPE v1.2.5. Unique nucleotide sequences were defined as clonotypes and aligned to IMGT TRB V, D and J references using MiTCR v1.1. The analysis was limited to V-J combinations with a frequency above 0.0001, which together covered 99.2% of the repertoires. For each V-J combination, a TCR clonal expansion and chaos score was defined as the ratio of F50 clonal expansion to chaos observed in the TCRdist matrix. Welch's t-statistics and random forest were used to reduce the features to roughly 14 V-J combinations, which were then used as input to a naive Bayes classifier. The Morisita-Horn index was used to measure how similar the thyroid and blood repertoires were. TCRdb applied fastp at Q25 and MiXCR to the public reads, then kept only in-frame beta chains. Each entry is one CDR3 protein sequence, shown with its most common DNA and genes. The V and J calls were determined by TCRdb, not by the authors. This sample holds hundreds of thousands of distinct CDR3 sequences; roughly 14% were observed only once. The ten largest clones capture roughly 7% of the sample.

Hyperthyroidism was considered stable if no progression to ophthalmopathy occurred within 18 months of follow-up. The hyperthyroidism patients were 18 to 65 years old and newly diagnosed, with a disease duration of less than 2 months. Anyone with other autoimmune diseases, uncontrolled infections, pregnancy or lactation was excluded from the study. Clinical symptoms, serum thyroxine, TRAb, thyroid ultrasound and orbital computed tomography formed the basis of the diagnosis. Using Ficoll-Paque density gradient centrifugation, PBMCs were isolated from approximately 11 ml of fresh peripheral blood. Total RNA was extracted with Trizol reagent and quality-checked on an Agilent 2100 Bioanalyzer. Remarks on this clonotype: This clone's antigen is unknown. A read error may produce the germline difference seen at one junction end.

Points the paper makes about the study in general: No statistical method was used to set the sample size in advance, and the investigators knew which group each participant was assigned to. In cross-validation, the 13-signature model distinguished ophthalmopathy from stable hyperthyroidism with 85% to 90% sensitivity and approximately 81% specificity, and in the test set the corresponding values were about 80% and 75%. In validation, the model predicted ophthalmopathy progression with 55% to 71% sensitivity and roughly 72% specificity; some 13 predicted patients were CT-confirmed with GO in a median of roughly 6.8 months. Among expanded thyroid clonotypes with frequency above 0.001, most also showed up in blood, which suggests that blood repertoires may reflect the thyroid immune response.

Including the terminal cysteine and phenylalanine, the CDR3 comprises 13 residues. Only the CDR3 DNA is retained, 39 bases long and in frame from the first base. CDR1 and CDR2 are drawn from the germline V gene (reference sequence): MNHEY, SMNVEV. This receptor chain uses TRBV27 and TRBJ1-5; the D gene cannot be named for sure. This receptor was obtained from a woman in her late teens or twenties with stable Graves' hyperthyroidism. Donor details come from another sample of the same person, matched by shared clones. The sequenced sample consisted of peripheral blood. The CDR3 reads as follows: CANSSYSNQPQHF. At the DNA level, the sequence is TGTGCCAACAGTAGCTATAGCAATCAGCCCCAGCATTTT.